This T cell receptor (beta chain) was found in a study of shared clonotypes between healthy human individuals. At the level of the study: There were three CD4 naive, three CD4 memory, two CD8 naive and one CD8 memory plates per donor.

Germline values: CDR1 SGHAT, CDR2 FQNNGV. Trimming at V came to 2 bases and at J to 2 bases, leaving 7 bases not matched to a gene. The CDR3 totals 16 residues. Study results and limitations: It was only blood that was sampled, and tissue repertoires likely differ.

Notes on this clone: Its antigen is not known.

Donors were healthy HIV-negative adults without recent acute infections or vaccinations. Researchers divided each subset's genomic DNA evenly across several immunoSEQ plates. Sequenced by immunoSEQ multiplex PCR; TCRdb stores in-frame clones only, minus some. This sample carries some 900,000 clones, about 80% of them seen once, and the ten largest clones take approximately 1.5%. This clonotype was sampled from a man aged 18 to 30 in good health. Sequencing was done on a sample of memory CD4+ T cells sorted from blood. Stated subset: CD45RA-negative fraction. The V and J genes are TRBV11-2 and TRBJ1-1; TRBD1 matches 8 bases. The CDR3 loop reads CASSLNRGGPNTEAFF. In nucleotides, the CDR3 is TGTGCCAGCAGCTTAAACAGGGGGGGTCCAAACACTGAAGCTTTCTTT.